The source of this TCR beta chain is a study of cytomegalovirus exposure and HLA in healthy donors. Germline V gives CDR1 MDHEN, CDR2 SYDVKM. The CDR3 has 12 amino acids. Trimming removed 7 bases at V and 4 bases at J, with 8 bases between. PCR amplification relied on 60 Vbeta primers (plus 13 Jbeta primers). Assay: immunoSEQ multiplex PCR; the TCRdb copy retains only in-frame clones and omits some. The sample yields 95,000 to 150,000 clones, approximately 70% seen once. The origin of this receptor is a man between 18 and 29 years old in good health and CMV-seronegative. Sequenced: PBMCs. The chain recombines TRBV28 with TRBJ1-3, with D possibly being TRBD1 (6 bases). The DNA of the CDR3 is TGTGCCAGCAAGGGGGGGGGAAACACCATATATTTT. Translation: CASKGGGNTIYF. Full variable domain (rest looked up from reference TRBV28 and TRBJ1-3): DVKVTQSSRYLVKRTGEKVFLECVQDMDHENMFWYRQDPGLGLRLIYFSYDVKMKEKGDIPEGYSVSREKKERFSLILESASTNQTSMYLCASKGGGNTIYFGEGSWLTVV.